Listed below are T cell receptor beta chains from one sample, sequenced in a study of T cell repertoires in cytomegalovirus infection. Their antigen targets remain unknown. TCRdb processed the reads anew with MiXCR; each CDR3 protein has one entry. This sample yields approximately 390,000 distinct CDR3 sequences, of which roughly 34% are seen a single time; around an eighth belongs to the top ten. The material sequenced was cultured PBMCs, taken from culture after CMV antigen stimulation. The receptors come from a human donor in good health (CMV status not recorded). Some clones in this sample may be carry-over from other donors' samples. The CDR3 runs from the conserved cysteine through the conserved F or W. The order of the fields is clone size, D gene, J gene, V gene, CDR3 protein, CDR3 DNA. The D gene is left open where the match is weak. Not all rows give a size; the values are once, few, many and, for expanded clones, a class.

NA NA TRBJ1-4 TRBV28 CASSPETDNEKLFF TGTGCCAGCAGTCCGGAGACAGATAATGAAAAACTGTTTTTT
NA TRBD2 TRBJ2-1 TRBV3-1 CASSQDSRDYLNEQFF TGTGCCAGCAGCCAAGATAGCCGGGACTACCTCAATGAGCAGTTCTTC
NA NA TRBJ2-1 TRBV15 CATSRDTRGPYNEQFF TGTGCCACCAGCAGAGATACCCGCGGGCCCTACAATGAGCAGTTCTTC
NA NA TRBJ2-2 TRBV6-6 CASSSTGPGVTGELFF TGTGCCAGCAGTTCTACCGGGCCAGGGGTCACCGGGGAGCTGTTTTTT
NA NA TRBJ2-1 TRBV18 CASSPPFDSYNEQFF TGTGCCAGCTCACCACCCTTCGACTCCTACAATGAGCAGTTCTTC
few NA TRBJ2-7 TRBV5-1 CASSAGIGYEQYF TGCGCCAGCAGCGCTGGAATCGGGTACGAGCAGTACTTC
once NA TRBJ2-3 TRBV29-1 CSVDSADTDTQYF TGCAGCGTTGATTCTGCAGACACAGATACGCAGTATTTT
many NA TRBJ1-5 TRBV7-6 CASSFGGQPQHF TGTGCCAGCAGCTTCGGAGGTCAGCCCCAGCATTTT
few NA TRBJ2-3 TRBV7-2 CASSSIGGGPTDTQYF TGTGCCAGCAGCTCCATAGGGGGAGGCCCCACAGATACGCAGTATTTT
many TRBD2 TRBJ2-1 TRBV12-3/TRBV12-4 CASSLGLAVYNEQFF TGTGCCAGCAGCTTGGGACTAGCGGTATACAATGAGCAGTTCTTC
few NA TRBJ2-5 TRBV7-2 CASSLEGTETQYF TGTGCCAGCAGCTTAGAGGGGACCGAGACCCAGTACTTC
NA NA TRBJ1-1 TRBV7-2 CASSLLPGVGNTEAFF TGTGCCAGCAGCTTACTCCCCGGGGTCGGGAACACTGAAGCTTTCTTT
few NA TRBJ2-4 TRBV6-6 CASSYAVVAKNIQYF TGTGCCAGCAGTTATGCGGTCGTAGCCAAAAACATTCAGTACTTC
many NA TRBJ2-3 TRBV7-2 CASSSQTGPDTQYF TGTGCCAGCAGCTCCCAAACAGGGCCGGATACGCAGTATTTT
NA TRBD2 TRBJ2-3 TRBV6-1 CASSMESGISTDTQYF TGTGCCAGCAGTATGGAAAGCGGGATTAGCACAGATACGCAGTATTTT
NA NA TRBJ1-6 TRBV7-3 CASSERGRDGDSPLHF TGTGCCAGCAGCGAAAGGGGCAGGGACGGGGATTCACCCCTCCACTTT
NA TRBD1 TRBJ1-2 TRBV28 CASSTTGYGYTF TGTGCCAGCAGCACGACAGGGTATGGCTACACCTTC
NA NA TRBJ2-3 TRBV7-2 CASSLVGTGRVADTQYF TGTGCCAGCAGCTTAGTAGGAACAGGGAGAGTTGCAGATACGCAGTATTTT
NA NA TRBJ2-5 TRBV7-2 CASSLAGWEEETQYF TGTGCCAGCAGCTTAGCGGGGTGGGAAGAAGAGACCCAGTACTTC
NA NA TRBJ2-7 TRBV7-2 CASSRGHGTYEQYF TGTGCCAGCAGCCGGGGACACGGGACCTACGAGCAGTACTTC
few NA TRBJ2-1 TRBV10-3 CAISESSGLRGDEQFF TGTGCCATCAGTGAGTCCTCTGGTTTAAGGGGCGATGAGCAGTTCTTC
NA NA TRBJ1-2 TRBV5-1 CASSRFATGYGYTF TGCGCCAGCAGCAGGTTCGCTACAGGCTATGGCTACACCTTC
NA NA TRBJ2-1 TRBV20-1 CSAKPDSKSYNEQFF TGCAGTGCCAAACCTGACAGTAAATCCTACAATGAGCAGTTCTTC
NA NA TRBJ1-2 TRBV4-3 CASSQEAYGYTF TGCGCCAGCAGCCAAGAGGCATATGGCTACACCTTC
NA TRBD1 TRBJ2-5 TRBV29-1 CSVSGTGGEETQYF TGCAGCGTTTCCGGGACAGGGGGCGAGGAGACCCAGTACTTC
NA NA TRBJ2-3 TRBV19 CASSSTGTTDTQYF TGTGCCAGTAGTAGCACAGGGACCACAGATACGCAGTATTTT
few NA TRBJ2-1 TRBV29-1 CSVEAGGLETLNEQFF TGCAGCGTTGAAGCAGGGGGACTAGAAACCCTCAATGAGCAGTTCTTC
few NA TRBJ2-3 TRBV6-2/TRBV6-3 CASSLLLATTTDTQYF TGTGCCAGCAGCCTTCTTCTAGCGACGACGACAGATACGCAGTATTTT
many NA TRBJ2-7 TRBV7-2 CASSSEGGSTSSYEQYF TGTGCCAGCAGCTCCGAAGGGGGATCGACCAGCTCCTACGAGCAGTACTTC
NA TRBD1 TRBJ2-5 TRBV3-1 CASSPWTGKETQYF TGTGCCAGCAGCCCCTGGACAGGAAAAGAGACCCAGTACTTC
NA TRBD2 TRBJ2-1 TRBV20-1 CSATGTSLNEQFF TGCAGTGCTACCGGGACTAGCTTAAATGAGCAGTTCTTC
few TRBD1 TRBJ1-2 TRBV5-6 CASSTDRGSYGYTF TGTGCCAGCAGCACGGACAGGGGGAGCTATGGCTACACCTTC
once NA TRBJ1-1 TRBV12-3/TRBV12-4 CAIKGVTGAEAFF TGTGCCATTAAGGGGGTGACAGGAGCTGAAGCTTTCTTT
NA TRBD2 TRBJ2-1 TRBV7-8 CASSPGGGQRHEQFF TGTGCCAGCAGCCCGGGAGGGGGGCAACGGCATGAGCAGTTCTTC
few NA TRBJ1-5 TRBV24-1 CATSDPRGNQPQHF TGTGCCACCAGTGATCCGAGGGGCAATCAGCCCCAGCATTTT
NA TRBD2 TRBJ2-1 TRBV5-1 CASSLVPAGGYNEQFF TGCGCCAGCAGCTTGGTACCAGCGGGAGGGTACAATGAGCAGTTCTTC
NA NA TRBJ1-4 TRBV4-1 CASSANEKLFF TGCGCCAGCAGCGCTAATGAAAAACTGTTTTTT
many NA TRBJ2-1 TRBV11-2 CASSLGGGYNEQFF TGTGCCAGCAGCTTAGGAGGGGGTTACAATGAGCAGTTCTTC
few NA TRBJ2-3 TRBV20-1 CSAPRPWEPDTQYF TGCAGTGCTCCCCGCCCGTGGGAGCCAGATACGCAGTATTTT
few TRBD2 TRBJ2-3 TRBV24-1 CATSDTSRTSATDTQYF TGTGCCACCAGTGACACCAGTAGGACTAGCGCTACAGATACGCAGTATTTT
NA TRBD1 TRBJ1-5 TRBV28 CASTVMLIQGPHDQPQHF TGTGCCAGCACCGTTATGCTCATACAGGGGCCACATGATCAGCCCCAGCATTTT
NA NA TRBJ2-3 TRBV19 CASSYREGFYTDTQYF TGTGCCAGTAGCTACAGGGAGGGATTCTACACAGATACGCAGTATTTT
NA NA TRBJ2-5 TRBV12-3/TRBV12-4 CASSLRLKETQYF TGTGCCAGCAGTTTACGACTCAAAGAGACCCAGTACTTC
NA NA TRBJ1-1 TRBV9 CASSVDRTMNTEAFF TGTGCCAGCAGCGTAGACAGGACGATGAACACTGAAGCTTTCTTT
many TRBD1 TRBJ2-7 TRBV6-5 CASSYSGTGVGREQYF TGTGCCAGCAGTTACTCCGGGACAGGGGTGGGGCGCGAGCAGTACTTC
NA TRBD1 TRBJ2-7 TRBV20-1 CSARATGGTINYEQYF TGCAGTGCTAGGGCGACAGGGGGAACCATAAACTACGAGCAGTACTTC
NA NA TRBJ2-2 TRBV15 CATSRALANTGELFF TGTGCCACCAGCAGAGCGTTAGCGAACACCGGGGAGCTGTTTTTT
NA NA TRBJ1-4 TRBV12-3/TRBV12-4 CASRQGEKLFF TGTGCCAGCAGACAGGGTGAAAAACTGTTTTTT
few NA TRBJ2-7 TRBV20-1 CSASSSVGHEQYF TGCAGTGCTAGTAGTTCGGTGGGCCACGAGCAGTACTTC
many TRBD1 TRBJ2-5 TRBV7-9 CASSLTTGGGETQYF TGTGCCAGCAGCTTAACGACAGGGGGCGGAGAGACCCAGTACTTC
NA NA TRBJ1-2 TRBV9 CASSVGTFTANYGYTF TGTGCCAGCAGCGTAGGGACGTTTACAGCTAACTATGGCTACACCTTC
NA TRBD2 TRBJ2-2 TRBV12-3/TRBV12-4 CASSFAGGGTGELFF TGTGCCAGCAGTTTCGCGGGAGGGGGCACCGGGGAGCTGTTTTTT
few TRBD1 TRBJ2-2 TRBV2 CASSPPRGQGKNTGELFF TGTGCCAGCAGTCCACCCCGAGGACAGGGGAAAAACACCGGGGAGCTGTTTTTT
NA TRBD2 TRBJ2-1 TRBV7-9 CASNGGRLAGDGNEQFF TGTGCCAGCAATGGGGGGAGACTAGCGGGAGATGGTAATGAGCAGTTCTTC
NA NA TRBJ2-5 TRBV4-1 CASSQVGSGETQYF TGCGCCAGCAGCCAAGTGGGTAGCGGTGAGACCCAGTACTTC
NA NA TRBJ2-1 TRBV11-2 CASSLLAYRGNYYNEQFF TGTGCCAGCAGCTTACTCGCGTACCGGGGGAACTACTACAATGAGCAGTTCTTC
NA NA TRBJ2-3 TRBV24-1 CATSDPLPRHGADTQYF TGTGCCACCAGTGATCCTCTGCCCCGTCACGGGGCAGATACGCAGTATTTT
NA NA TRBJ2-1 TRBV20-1 CSARRRAWGDNEQFF TGCAGTGCTAGACGCAGGGCCTGGGGGGACAATGAGCAGTTCTTC